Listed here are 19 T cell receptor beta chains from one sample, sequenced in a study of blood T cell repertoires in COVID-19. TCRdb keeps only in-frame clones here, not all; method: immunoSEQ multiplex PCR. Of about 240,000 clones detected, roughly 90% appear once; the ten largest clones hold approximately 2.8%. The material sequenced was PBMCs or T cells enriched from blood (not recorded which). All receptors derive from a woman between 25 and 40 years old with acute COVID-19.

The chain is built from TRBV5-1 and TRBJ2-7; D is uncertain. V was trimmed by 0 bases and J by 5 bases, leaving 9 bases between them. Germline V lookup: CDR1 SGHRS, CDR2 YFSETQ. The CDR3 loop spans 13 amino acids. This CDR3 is CASSLAAQDEQYF. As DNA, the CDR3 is TGCGCCAGCAGCTTGGCGGCTCAGGACGAGCAGTACTTC.

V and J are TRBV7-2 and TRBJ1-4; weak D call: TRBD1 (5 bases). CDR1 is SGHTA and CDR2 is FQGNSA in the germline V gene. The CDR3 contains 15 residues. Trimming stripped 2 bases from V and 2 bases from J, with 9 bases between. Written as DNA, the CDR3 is TGTGCCAGCAGCTTATCTCCAGGGACTAATGAAAAACTGTTTTTT. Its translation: CASSLSPGTNEKLFF. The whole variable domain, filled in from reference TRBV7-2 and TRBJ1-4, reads GAGVSQSPSNKVTEKGKDVELRCDPISGHTALYWYRQSLGQGLEFLIYFQGNSAPDKSGLPSDRFSAERTGGSVSTLTIQRTQQEDSAVYLCASSLSPGTNEKLFFGSGTQLSVL.

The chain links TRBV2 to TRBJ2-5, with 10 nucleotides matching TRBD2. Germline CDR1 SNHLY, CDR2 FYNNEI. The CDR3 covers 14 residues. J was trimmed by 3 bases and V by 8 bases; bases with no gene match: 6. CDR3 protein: CASCRTSGKETQYF. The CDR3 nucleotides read TGTGCCAGCTGTAGGACTAGCGGCAAAGAGACCCAGTACTTC.

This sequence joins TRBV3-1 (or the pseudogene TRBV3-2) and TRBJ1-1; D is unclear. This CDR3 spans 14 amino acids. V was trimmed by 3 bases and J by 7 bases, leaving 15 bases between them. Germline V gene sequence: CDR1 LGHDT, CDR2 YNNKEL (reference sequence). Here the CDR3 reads CASSQMRSGVEAFF. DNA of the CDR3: TGTGCCAGCAGCCAGATGCGATCCGGAGTTGAAGCTTTCTTT.

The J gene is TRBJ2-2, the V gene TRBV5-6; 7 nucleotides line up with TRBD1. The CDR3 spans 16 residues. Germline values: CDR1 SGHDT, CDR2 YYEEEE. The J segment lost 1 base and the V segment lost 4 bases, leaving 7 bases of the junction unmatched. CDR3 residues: CASSPRTGLNTGELFF. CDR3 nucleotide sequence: TGTGCCAGCAGCCCCCGGACAGGTTTGAACACCGGGGAGCTGTTTTTT.

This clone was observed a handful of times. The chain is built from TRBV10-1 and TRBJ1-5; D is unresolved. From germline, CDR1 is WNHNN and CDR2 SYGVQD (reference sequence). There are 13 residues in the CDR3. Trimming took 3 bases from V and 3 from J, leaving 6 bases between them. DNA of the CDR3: TGCGCCAGCAGTGATACATCCAATCAGCCCCAGCATTTT. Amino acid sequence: CASSDTSNQPQHF.

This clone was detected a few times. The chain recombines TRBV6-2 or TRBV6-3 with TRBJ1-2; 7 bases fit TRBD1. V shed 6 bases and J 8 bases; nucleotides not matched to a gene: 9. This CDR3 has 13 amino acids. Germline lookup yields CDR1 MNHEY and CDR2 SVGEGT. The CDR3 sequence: CASSQGTVGGYTF. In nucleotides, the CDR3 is TGTGCCAGCAGCCAAGGGACAGTAGGAGGCTACACCTTC.

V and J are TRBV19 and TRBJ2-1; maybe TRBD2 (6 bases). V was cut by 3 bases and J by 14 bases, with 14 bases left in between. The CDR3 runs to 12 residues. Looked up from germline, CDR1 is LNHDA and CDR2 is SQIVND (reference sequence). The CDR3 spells CASSMGGLGEFF. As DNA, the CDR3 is TGTGCCAGTAGTATGGGGGGATTGGGGGAGTTCTTC.

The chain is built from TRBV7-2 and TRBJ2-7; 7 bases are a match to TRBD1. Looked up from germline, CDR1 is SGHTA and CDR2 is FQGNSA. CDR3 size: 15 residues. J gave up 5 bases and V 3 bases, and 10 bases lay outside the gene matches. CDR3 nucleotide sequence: TGTGCCAGCAGCTTCGACAGGGATCGACACCACGAGCAGTACTTC. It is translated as CASSFDRDRHHEQYF.

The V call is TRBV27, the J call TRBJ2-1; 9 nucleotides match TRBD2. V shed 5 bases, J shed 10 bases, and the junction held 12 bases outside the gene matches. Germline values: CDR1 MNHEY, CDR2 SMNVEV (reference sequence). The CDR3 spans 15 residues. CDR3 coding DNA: TGTGCCAGCAGTGAGATAGCGGGGGCCCCAGGGGAGCAGTTCTTC. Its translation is CASSEIAGAPGEQFF.

CDR3 in DNA: TGTGCCAGTAGATCCACAGAGAACACTGAAGCTTTCTTT. Translated, it gives CASRSTENTEAFF. V usage is TRBV19 and J usage is TRBJ1-1; D is ambiguous. Per germline, CDR1 LNHDA and CDR2 SQIVND (reference sequence). CDR3 length: 13 amino acids. V was trimmed by 6 bases and J by 1 base, leaving 9 bases between them.

The CDR3 coding sequence is TGTGCCAGCAGTTACGGGCTAGCGGGGGATTTAGAGACCCAGTACTTC. This gives the protein CASSYGLAGDLETQYF. This rearrangement joins TRBV6-6 to TRBJ2-5; 10 bases fit TRBD2. CDR1 and CDR2 from the germline V gene are MNHNY and SVGAGI (reference sequence). The CDR3 runs 16 residues. J lost 4 bases, V lost 2 bases, and 7 bases had no gene match.

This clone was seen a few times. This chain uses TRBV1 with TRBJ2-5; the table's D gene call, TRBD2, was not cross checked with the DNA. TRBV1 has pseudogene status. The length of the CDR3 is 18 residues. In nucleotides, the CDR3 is TGCACCAGCAGCCACCCCTCGGAGGGGGGGGCGAAAGAAGAGACCCAGTACTTC. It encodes CTSSHPSEGGAKEETQYF.

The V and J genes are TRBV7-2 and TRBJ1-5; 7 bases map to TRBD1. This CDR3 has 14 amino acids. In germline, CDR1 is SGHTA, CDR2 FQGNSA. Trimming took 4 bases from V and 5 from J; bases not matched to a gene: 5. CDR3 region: CASSWTGAYQPQHF. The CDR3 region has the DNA TGTGCCAGCAGCTGGACAGGAGCTTATCAGCCCCAGCATTTT.

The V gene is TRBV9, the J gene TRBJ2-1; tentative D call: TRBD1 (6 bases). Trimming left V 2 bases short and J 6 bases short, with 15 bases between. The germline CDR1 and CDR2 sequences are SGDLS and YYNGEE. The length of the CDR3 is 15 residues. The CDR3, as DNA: TGTGCCAGCAGCGTTGGCAGGGGTCCCCCCAATGAGCAGTTCTTC. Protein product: CASSVGRGPPNEQFF.

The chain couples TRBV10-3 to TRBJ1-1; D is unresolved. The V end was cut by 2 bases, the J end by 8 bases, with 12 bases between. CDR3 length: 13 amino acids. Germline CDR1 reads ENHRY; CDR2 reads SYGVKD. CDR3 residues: CAISEGGLLEAFF. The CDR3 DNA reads TGTGCCATCAGTGAGGGCGGATTGCTCGAAGCTTTCTTT.

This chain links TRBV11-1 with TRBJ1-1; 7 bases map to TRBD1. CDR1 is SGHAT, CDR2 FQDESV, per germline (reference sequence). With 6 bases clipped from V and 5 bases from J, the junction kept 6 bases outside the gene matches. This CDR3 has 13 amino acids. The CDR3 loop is CASRRQGETEAFF. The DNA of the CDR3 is TGTGCCAGCAGGCGACAGGGTGAAACTGAAGCTTTCTTT.

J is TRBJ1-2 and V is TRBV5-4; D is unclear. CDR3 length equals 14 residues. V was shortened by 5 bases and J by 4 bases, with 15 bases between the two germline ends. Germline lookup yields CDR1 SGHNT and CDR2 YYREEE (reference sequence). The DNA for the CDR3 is TGTGCCAGCAGGTCTGAGGTAGACGGCTATGGCTACACCTTC. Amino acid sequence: CASRSEVDGYGYTF.

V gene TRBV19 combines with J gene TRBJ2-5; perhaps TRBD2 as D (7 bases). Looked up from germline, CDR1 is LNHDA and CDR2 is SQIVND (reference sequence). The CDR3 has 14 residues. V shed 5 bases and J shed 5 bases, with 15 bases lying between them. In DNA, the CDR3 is TGTGCCAGTAGTTGGGCAGGGGAGGGGGAGACCCAGTACTTC. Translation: CASSWAGEGETQYF.